This T cell receptor (beta chain) is from a study of memory CD4+ T cells and cytomegalovirus serostatus. The sort gate was single viable CD3+CD4+CD8-CD45RO+ cells for memory CD4+ T cells. This CDR3 is built from 12 residues. CDR1 is SGHAT, CDR2 FQNNGV, per germline. V was shortened by 3 bases and J by 5 bases, with 7 bases between the two germline ends. Data came from immunoSEQ multiplex PCR; TCRdb stores just in-frame clones and leaves some out. The table has about 56,000 clones, over 80% seen once. The chain joins TRBV11-2 to TRBJ1-1, with no clear D. The sample comprised memory CD4+ T cells from blood. The source of this sequence is an adult in good health and CMV-seronegative. CDR3 in DNA: TGTGCCAGCAGCTTCCGGGGTACTGAAGCTTTCTTT. Translating it yields CASSFRGTEAFF.